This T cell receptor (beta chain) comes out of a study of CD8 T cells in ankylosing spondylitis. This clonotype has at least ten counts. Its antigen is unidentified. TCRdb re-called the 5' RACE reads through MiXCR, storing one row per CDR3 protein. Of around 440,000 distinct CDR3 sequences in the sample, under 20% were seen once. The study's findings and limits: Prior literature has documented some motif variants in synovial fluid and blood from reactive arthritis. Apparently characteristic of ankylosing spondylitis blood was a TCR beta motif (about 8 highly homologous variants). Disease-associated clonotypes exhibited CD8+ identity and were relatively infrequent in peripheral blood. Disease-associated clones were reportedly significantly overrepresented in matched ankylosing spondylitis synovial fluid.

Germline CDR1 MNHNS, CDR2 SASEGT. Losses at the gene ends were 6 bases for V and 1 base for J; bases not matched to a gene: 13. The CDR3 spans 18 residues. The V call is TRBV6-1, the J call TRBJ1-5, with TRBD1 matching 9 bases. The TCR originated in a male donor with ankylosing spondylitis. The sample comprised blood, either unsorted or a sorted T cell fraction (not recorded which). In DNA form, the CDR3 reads TGTGCCAGCAGGCAGACAGGGGGTTATAGTTCCAGCAATCAGCCCCAGCATTTT. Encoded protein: CASRQTGGYSSSNQPQHF.